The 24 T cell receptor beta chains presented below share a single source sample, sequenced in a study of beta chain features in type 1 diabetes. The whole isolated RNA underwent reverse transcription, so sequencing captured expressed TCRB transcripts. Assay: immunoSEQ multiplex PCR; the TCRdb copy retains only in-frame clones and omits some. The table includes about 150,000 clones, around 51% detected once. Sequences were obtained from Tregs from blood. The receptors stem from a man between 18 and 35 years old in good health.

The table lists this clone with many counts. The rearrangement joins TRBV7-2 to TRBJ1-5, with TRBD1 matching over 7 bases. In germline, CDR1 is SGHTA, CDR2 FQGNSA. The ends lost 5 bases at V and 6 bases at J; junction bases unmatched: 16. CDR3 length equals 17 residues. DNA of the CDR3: TGTGCCAGCAGCCCCCCCCCTAGACAGGGATTAGCTCAGCCCCAGCATTTT. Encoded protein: CASSPPPRQGLAQPQHF. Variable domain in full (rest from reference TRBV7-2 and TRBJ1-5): GAGVSQSPSNKVTEKGKDVELRCDPISGHTALYWYRQSLGQGLEFLIYFQGNSAPDKSGLPSDRFSAERTGGSVSTLTIQRTQQEDSAVYLCASSPPPRQGLAQPQHFGDGTRLSIL.

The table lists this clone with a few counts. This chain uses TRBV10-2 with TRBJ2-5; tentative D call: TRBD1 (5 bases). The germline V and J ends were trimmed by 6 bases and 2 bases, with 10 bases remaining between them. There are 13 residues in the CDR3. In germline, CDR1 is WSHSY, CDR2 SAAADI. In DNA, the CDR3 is TGCGCCAGCAGGACAGTATCTCAAGAGACCCAGTACTTC. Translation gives CASRTVSQETQYF.

CDR3 nucleotides: TGTGCCAGCAGCTTGGGACGGGGGATCTCCTACGAGCAGTACTTC. As protein: CASSLGRGISYEQYF. The chain recombines TRBV7-2 with TRBJ2-7; D is perhaps TRBD2 (6 bases). Looked up from germline, CDR1 is SGHTA and CDR2 is FQGNSA. The ends were cut back, 3 bases at V and 0 bases at J, with 12 bases in the middle. The CDR3 has 15 residues.

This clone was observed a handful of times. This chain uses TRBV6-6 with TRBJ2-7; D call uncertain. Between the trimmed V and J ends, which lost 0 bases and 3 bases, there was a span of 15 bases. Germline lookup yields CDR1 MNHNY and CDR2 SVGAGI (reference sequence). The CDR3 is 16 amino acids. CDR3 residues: CASSYSGPRPYYEQYF. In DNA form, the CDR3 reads TGTGCCAGCAGTTACTCGGGCCCACGTCCTTACTACGAGCAGTACTTC.

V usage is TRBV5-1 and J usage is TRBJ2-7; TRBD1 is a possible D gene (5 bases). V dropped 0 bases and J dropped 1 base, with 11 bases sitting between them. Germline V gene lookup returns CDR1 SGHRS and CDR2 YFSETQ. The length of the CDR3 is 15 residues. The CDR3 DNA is TGCGCCAGCAGCTTGGTAGGGGCGAATTCCTACGAGCAGTACTTC. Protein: CASSLVGANSYEQYF. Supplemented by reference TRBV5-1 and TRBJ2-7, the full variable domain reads KAGVTQTPRYLIKTRGQQVTLSCSPISGHRSVSWYQQTPGQGLQFLFEYFSETQRNKGNFPGRFSGRQFSNSRSEMNVSTLELGDSALYLCASSLVGANSYEQYFGPGTRLTVT.

CDR3 region: CASSSQVHTEAFF. The CDR3 DNA reads as TGTGCCAGCTCCAGCCAGGTCCACACTGAAGCTTTCTTT. The chain carries TRBV7-9 and TRBJ1-1; D ambiguous. The V gene's germline CDR1 is SEHNR and CDR2 FQNEAQ (reference sequence). V lost 8 bases and J lost 3, with 13 bases in between. The CDR3 loop spans 13 amino acids.

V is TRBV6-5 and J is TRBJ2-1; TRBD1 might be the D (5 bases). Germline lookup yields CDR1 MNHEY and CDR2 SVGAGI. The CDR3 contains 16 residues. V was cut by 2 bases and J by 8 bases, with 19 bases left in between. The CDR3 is CASSYGWAQGVDEQFF. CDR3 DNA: TGTGCCAGCAGTTACGGGTGGGCCCAAGGGGTGGATGAGCAGTTCTTC.

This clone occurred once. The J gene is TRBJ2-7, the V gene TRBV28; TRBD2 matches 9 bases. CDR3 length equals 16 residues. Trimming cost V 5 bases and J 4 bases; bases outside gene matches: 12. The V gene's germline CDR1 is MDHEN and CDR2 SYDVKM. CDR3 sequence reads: CASSPPVSGSQYEQYF. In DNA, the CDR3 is TGTGCCAGCAGTCCGCCGGTTAGCGGGAGTCAGTACGAGCAGTACTTC. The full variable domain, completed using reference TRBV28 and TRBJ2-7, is DVKVTQSSRYLVKRTGEKVFLECVQDMDHENMFWYRQDPGLGLRLIYFSYDVKMKEKGDIPEGYSVSREKKERFSLILESASTNQTSMYLCASSPPVSGSQYEQYFGPGTRLTVT.

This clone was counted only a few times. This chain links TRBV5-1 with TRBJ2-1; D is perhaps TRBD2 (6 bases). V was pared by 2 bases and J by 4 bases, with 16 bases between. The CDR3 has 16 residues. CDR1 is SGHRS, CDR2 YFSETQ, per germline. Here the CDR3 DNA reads TGCGCCAGCAGCTTAGGACTACGAGCCGTTTACAATGAGCAGTTCTTC. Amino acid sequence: CASSLGLRAVYNEQFF.

The CDR3 bases are TGTGCCAGCAGTTCTATCACTGAAGCTTTCTTT. Translated: CASSSITEAFF. This chain connects TRBV6-5 to TRBJ1-1; D ambiguous. Germline-derived CDR1 and CDR2 are MNHEY and SVGAGI. This CDR3 contains 11 residues. V lost 4 bases to trimming and J lost 4 bases, with 4 bases between them.

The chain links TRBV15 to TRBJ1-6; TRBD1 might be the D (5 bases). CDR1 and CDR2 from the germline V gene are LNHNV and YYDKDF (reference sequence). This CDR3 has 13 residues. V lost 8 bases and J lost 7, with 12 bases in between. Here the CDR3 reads CATGAGQNSPLHF. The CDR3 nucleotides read TGTGCCACCGGGGCAGGGCAAAATTCACCCCTCCACTTT.

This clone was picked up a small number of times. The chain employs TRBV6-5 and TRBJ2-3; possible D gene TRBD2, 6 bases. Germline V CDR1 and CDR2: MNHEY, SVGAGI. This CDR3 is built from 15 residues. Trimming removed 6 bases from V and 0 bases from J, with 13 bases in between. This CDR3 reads CASRSEGLSTDTQYF. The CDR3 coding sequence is TGTGCCAGCAGGTCTGAGGGACTGAGCACAGATACGCAGTATTTT.

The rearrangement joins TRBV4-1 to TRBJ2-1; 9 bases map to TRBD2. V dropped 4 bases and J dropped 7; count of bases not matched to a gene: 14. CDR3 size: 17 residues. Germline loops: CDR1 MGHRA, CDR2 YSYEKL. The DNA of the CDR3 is TGCGCCAGCAGCCCCTTGGGGGGGCGGGAGGGAATGAATGAGCAGTTCTTC. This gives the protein CASSPLGGREGMNEQFF.

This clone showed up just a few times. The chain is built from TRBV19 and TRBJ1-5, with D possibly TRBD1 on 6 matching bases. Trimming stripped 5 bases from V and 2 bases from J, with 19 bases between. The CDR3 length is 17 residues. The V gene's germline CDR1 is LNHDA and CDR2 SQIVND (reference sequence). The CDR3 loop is CASSPRQVVRGNQPQHF. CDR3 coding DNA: TGTGCCAGTAGTCCGAGACAGGTCGTACGGGGCAATCAGCCCCAGCATTTT.

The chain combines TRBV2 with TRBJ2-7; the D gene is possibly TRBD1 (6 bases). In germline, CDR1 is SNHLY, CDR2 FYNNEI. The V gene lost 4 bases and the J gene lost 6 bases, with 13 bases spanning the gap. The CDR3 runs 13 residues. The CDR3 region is CASSGENRAEQYF. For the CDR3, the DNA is TGTGCCAGCAGTGGCGAAAACAGGGCCGAGCAGTACTTC.

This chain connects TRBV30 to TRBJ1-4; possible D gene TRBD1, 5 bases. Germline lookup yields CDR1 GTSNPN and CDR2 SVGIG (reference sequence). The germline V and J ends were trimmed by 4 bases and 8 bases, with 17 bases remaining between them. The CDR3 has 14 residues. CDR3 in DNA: TGTGCCTGGAAAATTGGCAGGGAAAGCGAAAAACTGTTTTTT. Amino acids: CAWKIGRESEKLFF.

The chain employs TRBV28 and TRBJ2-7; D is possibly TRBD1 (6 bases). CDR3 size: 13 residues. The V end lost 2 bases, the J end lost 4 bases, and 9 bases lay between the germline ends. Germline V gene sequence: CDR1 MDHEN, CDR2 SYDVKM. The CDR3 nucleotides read TGTGCCAGCAGTTTAGACCAGGGGTACGAGCAGTACTTC. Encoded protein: CASSLDQGYEQYF.

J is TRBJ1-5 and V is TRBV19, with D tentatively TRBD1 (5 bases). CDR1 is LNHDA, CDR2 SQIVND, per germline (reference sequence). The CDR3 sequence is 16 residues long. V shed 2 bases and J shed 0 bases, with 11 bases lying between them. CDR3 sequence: CASSIRQIFSNQPQHF. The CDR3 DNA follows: TGTGCCAGTAGTATAAGACAGATTTTTAGCAATCAGCCCCAGCATTTT.

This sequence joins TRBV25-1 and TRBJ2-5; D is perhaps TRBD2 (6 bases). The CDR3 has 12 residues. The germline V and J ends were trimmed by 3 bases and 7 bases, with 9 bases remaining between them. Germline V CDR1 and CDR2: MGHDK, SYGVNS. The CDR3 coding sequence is TGTGCCAGCAGTGAGGGAGGTGGGACCCAGTACTTC. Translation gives CASSEGGGTQYF.

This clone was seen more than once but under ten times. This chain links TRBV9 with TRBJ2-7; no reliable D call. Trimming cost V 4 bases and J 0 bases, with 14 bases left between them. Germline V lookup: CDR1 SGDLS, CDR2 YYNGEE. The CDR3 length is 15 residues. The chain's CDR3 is CASSPNAESSYEQYF. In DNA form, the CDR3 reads TGTGCCAGCAGCCCGAACGCGGAAAGCTCCTACGAGCAGTACTTC.

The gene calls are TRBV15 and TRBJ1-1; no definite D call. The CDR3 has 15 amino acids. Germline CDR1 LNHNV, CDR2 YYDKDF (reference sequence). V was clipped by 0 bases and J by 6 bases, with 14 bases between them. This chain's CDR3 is CATSRDPFIGAEAFF. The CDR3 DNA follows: TGTGCCACCAGCAGAGATCCATTTATCGGGGCTGAAGCTTTCTTT.

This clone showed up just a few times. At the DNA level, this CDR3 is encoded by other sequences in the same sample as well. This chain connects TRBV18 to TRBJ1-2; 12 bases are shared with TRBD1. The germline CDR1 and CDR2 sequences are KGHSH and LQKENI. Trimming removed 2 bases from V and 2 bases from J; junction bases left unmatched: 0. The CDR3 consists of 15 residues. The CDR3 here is CASSPGTGGNYGYTF. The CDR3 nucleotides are TGTGCCAGCTCACCAGGGACAGGGGGCAACTATGGCTACACCTTC.

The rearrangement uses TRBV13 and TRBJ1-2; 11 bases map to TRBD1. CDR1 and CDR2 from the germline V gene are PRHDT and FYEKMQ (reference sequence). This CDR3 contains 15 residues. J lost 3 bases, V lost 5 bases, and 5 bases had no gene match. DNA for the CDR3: TGTGCCAGCAGCAAAGGACAGGGGGCGTACTATGGCTACACCTTC. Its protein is CASSKGQGAYYGYTF.

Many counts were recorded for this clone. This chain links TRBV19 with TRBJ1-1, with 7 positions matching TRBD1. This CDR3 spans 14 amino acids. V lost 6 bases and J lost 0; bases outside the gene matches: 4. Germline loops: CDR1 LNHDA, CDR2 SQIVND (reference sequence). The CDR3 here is CASRDRTLNTEAFF. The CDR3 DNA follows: TGTGCCAGTAGGGACAGGACCTTGAACACTGAAGCTTTCTTT. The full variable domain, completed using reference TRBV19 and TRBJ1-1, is DGGITQSPKYLFRKEGQNVTLSCEQNLNHDAMYWYRQDPGQGLRLIYYSQIVNDFQKGDIAEGYSVSREKKESFPLTVTSAQKNPTAFYLCASRDRTLNTEAFFGQGTRLTVV.